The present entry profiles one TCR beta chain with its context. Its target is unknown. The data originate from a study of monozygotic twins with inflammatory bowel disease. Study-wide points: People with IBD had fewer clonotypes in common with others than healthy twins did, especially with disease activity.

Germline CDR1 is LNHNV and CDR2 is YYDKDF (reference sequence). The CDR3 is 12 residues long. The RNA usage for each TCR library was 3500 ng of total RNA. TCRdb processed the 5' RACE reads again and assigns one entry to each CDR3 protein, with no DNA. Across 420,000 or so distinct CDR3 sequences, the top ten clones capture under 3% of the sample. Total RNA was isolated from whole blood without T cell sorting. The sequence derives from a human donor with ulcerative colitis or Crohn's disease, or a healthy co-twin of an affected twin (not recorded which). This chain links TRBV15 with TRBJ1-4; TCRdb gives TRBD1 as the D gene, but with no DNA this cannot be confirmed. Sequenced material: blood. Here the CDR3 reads CATAPGNEKLFF.